The 14 T cell receptor beta chains presented below share a single source sample, sequenced in a study of T cell responses to AZD1222 COVID-19 vaccine. TCRdb keeps only in-frame clones here, not all; method: immunoSEQ multiplex PCR. In the table there are around 150,000 clones, less than 95% of which are singletons. Here the sequenced sample was peripheral blood, taken on day 0 of AZD1222 vaccination. All receptors come from an adult in good health.

The chain uses TRBV19 and TRBJ2-2; 8 bases line up with TRBD2. J was trimmed by 4 bases and V by 5 bases; bases with no gene match: 6. The CDR3 length is 15 residues. Germline V lookup: CDR1 LNHDA, CDR2 SQIVND (reference sequence). In DNA form, the CDR3 reads TGTGCCAGTAGTGCCGGGACTAGAAGCACCGGGGAGCTGTTTTTT. It codes for CASSAGTRSTGELFF.

The CDR3 here is CASRYQGENTEAFF. CDR3 sequence (DNA): TGCGCCAGCAGATACCAGGGTGAGAACACTGAAGCTTTCTTT. This chain uses TRBV4-1 with TRBJ1-1, with D possibly being TRBD1 (5 bases). CDR3 length equals 14 residues. With 6 bases removed from V and 1 base from J, the gap between germline ends came to 12 bases. CDR1 is MGHRA, CDR2 YSYEKL, per germline.

The table lists this clone with a few counts. V is TRBV7-9 and J is TRBJ2-7; no clear D. V was trimmed by 5 bases and J by 4 bases, leaving 9 bases between them. This CDR3 has 12 amino acids. The germline gives CDR1 SEHNR, CDR2 FQNEAQ (reference sequence). CDR3 DNA sequence: TGTGCCAGCAGCCCGAACCGTTACGAGCAGTACTTC. Protein sequence: CASSPNRYEQYF.

The J gene is TRBJ2-7, the V gene TRBV27, with a tentative D call TRBD1 (6 bases). Per germline, CDR1 MNHEY and CDR2 SMNVEV (reference sequence). V was cut by 3 bases and J by 3 bases, with 12 bases left in between. This CDR3 comprises 14 residues. CDR3 sequence (DNA): TGTGCCAGCAGTTTTGGCAGGGGATTCTACGAGCAGTACTTC. Translation gives CASSFGRGFYEQYF.

The chain uses TRBV5-1 and TRBJ2-3; 7 bases agree with TRBD1. Germline loops: CDR1 SGHRS, CDR2 YFSETQ. V dropped 0 bases and J dropped 6; count of bases not matched to a gene: 1. The CDR3 runs 13 residues. The CDR3 spells CASSLEGADTQYF. CDR3 nucleotide sequence: TGCGCCAGCAGCTTGGAGGGGGCGGATACGCAGTATTTT.

The V and J genes are TRBV6-5 and TRBJ2-2, with D hard to call. V lost 0 bases and J 4 bases, leaving 12 bases between the germline ends. From germline, CDR1 is MNHEY and CDR2 SVGAGI. The CDR3 sequence is 16 residues long. CDR3 protein: CASSYSSESRTGELFF. The CDR3 DNA is TGTGCCAGCAGTTACTCGAGTGAATCCCGCACCGGGGAGCTGTTTTTT.

The rearrangement uses TRBV14 and TRBJ2-1, with 10 bases aligning to TRBD2. V shed 4 bases, J shed 2 bases, and the junction held 5 bases outside the gene matches. The length of the CDR3 is 16 residues. Germline lookup yields CDR1 SGHDN and CDR2 FVKESK. CDR3 loop: CASSRLTSGTYNEQFF. The CDR3 nucleotides read TGTGCCAGCAGCCGCCTAACTAGCGGGACCTACAATGAGCAGTTCTTC.

V and J are TRBV28 and TRBJ1-2; D might be TRBD1 (5 bases). CDR3 length: 13 amino acids. Trimming left V 2 bases short and J 5 bases short, with 9 bases between. In germline, CDR1 is MDHEN, CDR2 SYDVKM. The CDR3, as DNA: TGTGCCAGCAGTTTAGCGGGGGGTTATGGCTACACCTTC. Protein: CASSLAGGYGYTF.

The genes are TRBV19 and TRBJ1-6; D not certain. V dropped 9 bases and J dropped 0 bases, with 9 bases sitting between them. In germline, CDR1 is LNHDA, CDR2 SQIVND (reference sequence). The CDR3 is made up of 14 amino acids. The CDR3 coding sequence is TGTGCCAGCCATCCGAGCTCCTATAATTCACCCCTCCACTTT. Its protein is CASHPSSYNSPLHF.

This clone has only one observation. CDR3 sequence (DNA): TGTGCCAGCAGATTAACAGGGGGCACTGAAGCTTTCTTT. This translates into CASRLTGGTEAFF. This rearrangement joins TRBV7-2 to TRBJ1-1; 8 nucleotides line up with TRBD1. The CDR3 has 13 residues. CDR1 is SGHTA, CDR2 FQGNSA, per germline. With V trimmed by 6 bases and J by 4 bases, 4 bases remained unmatched.

This chain connects TRBV5-5 to TRBJ1-4; a possible D gene is TRBD1 (5 bases). Between the trimmed V and J ends, which lost 2 bases and 7 bases, there was a span of 12 bases. This CDR3 is built from 14 residues. CDR1 SGHKS and CDR2 YYEKEE come from the germline V gene (reference sequence). CDR3 region: CASSFGGSGEKLFF. As DNA, the CDR3 is TGTGCCAGCAGCTTTGGGGGTAGCGGTGAAAAACTGTTTTTT.

J is TRBJ2-7 and V is TRBV3-1 (or the pseudogene TRBV3-2); D is perhaps TRBD1 (5 bases). In germline, CDR1 is LGHDT, CDR2 YNNKEL (reference sequence). Trimming stripped 0 bases from V and 3 bases from J, with 12 bases between. The CDR3 spans 15 residues. The CDR3 DNA reads TGTGCCAGCAGCCAAGATCAACTTAGGGGCTACGAGCAGTACTTC. It yields the protein CASSQDQLRGYEQYF.

The rearrangement links TRBV4-1 to TRBJ2-7, with TRBD2 as a possible D gene (5 bases). Germline V CDR1 and CDR2: MGHRA, YSYEKL. The V end was cut by 3 bases, the J end by 0 bases, with 12 bases between. This CDR3 has 15 amino acids. The CDR3 bases are TGCGCCAGCAGCCAGGGAGCCGCGCTCTCCTACGAGCAGTACTTC. Its protein product is CASSQGAALSYEQYF.

The chain carries TRBV27 and TRBJ2-1; perhaps TRBD2 as D (5 bases). The CDR3 is 15 residues long. Germline values: CDR1 MNHEY, CDR2 SMNVEV (reference sequence). Trimming removed 0 bases at V and 8 bases at J, with 14 bases between. The CDR3: CASSLSAPSRDEQFF. The CDR3 DNA follows: TGTGCCAGCAGTTTATCGGCCCCTAGCCGCGATGAGCAGTTCTTC.